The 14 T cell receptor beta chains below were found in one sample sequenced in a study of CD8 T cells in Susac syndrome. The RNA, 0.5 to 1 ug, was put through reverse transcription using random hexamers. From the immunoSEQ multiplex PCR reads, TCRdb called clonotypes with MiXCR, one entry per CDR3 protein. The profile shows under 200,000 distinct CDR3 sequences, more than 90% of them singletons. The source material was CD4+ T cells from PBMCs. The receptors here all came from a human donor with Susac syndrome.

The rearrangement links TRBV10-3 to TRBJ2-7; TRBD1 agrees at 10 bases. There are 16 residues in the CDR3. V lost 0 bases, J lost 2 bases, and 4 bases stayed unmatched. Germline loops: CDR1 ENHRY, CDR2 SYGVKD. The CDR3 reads CAISESRGQGPYEQYF. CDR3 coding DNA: TGTGCCATCAGTGAGTCTAGGGGACAGGGGCCCTACGAGCAGTACTTC.

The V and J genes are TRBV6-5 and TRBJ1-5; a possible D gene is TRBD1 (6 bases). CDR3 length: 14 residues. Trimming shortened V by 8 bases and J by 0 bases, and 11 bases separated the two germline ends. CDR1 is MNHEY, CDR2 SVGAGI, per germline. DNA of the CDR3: TGTGCCAGCCGGGGGGGGCGTAGCAATCAGCCCCAGCATTTT. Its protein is CASRGGRSNQPQHF.

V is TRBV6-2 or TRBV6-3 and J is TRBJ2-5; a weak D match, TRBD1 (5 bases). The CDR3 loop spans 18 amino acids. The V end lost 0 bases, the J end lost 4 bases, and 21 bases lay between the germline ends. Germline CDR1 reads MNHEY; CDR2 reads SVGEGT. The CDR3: CASSYSAKGLRLGETQYF. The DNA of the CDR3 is TGTGCCAGCAGTTACTCCGCCAAGGGGCTACGGCTGGGAGAGACCCAGTACTTC.

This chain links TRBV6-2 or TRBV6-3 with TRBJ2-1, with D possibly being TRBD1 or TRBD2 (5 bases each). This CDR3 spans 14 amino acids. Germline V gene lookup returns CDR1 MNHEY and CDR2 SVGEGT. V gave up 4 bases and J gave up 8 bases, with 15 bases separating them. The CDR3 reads CASSSPGTRDEQFF. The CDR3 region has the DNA TGTGCCAGCAGTTCCCCCGGGACCCGCGATGAGCAGTTCTTC.

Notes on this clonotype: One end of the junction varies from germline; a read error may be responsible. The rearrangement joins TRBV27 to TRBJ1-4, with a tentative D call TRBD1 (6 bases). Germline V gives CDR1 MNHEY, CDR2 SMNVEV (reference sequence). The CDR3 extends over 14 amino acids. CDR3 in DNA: TGTGCCAGCGCCTCCGGGACAACTTATGAAAAACTGTTTTTT. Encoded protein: CASASGTTYEKLFF.

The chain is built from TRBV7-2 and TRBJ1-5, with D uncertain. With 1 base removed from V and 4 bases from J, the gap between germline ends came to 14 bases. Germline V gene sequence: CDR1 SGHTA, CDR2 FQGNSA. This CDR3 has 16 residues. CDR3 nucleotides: TGTGCCAGCAGCTTAGTTGCAACCCAAGGGAATCAGCCCCAGCATTTT. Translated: CASSLVATQGNQPQHF.

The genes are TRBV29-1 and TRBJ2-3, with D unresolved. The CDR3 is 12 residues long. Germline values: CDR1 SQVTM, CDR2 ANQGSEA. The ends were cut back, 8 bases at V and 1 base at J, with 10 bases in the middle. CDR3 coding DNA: TGCAGCCTCACCATGGGCACAGATACGCAGTATTTT. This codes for CSLTMGTDTQYF.

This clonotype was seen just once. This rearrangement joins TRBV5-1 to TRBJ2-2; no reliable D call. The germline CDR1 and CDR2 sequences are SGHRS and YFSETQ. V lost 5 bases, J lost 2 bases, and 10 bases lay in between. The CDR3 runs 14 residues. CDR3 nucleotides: TGCGCCAGCAGTTCCTGGAGTAACACCGGGGAGCTGTTTTTT. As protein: CASSSWSNTGELFF.

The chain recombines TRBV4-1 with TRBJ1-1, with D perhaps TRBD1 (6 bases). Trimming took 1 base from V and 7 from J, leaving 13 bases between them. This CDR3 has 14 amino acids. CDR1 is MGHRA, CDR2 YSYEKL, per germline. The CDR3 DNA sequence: TGCGCCAGCAGCCAAGGAGTGGGGGCGGGTGAAGCTTTCTTT. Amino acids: CASSQGVGAGEAFF.

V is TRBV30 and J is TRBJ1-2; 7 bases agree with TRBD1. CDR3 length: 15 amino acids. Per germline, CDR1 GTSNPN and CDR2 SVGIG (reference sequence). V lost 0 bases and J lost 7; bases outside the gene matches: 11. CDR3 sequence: CAWSVVGRQGSGYTF. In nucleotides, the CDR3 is TGTGCCTGGAGTGTAGTCGGAAGACAGGGTTCTGGCTACACCTTC.

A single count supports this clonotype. CDR3 amino acids: CSARDGGKSSWEQYF. DNA of the CDR3: TGCAGTGCTAGAGATGGCGGGAAATCGAGTTGGGAGCAGTACTTC. V is TRBV20-1 and J is TRBJ2-7; D may be TRBD2 (6 bases). This CDR3 is built from 15 residues. V lost 0 bases, J lost 7 bases, and 19 bases lay in between. Germline V CDR1 and CDR2: DFQATT, SNEGSKA (reference sequence).

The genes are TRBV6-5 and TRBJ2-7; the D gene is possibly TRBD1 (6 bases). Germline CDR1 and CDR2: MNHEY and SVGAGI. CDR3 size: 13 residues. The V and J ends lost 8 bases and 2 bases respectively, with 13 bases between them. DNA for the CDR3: TGTGCCAGCGGTAGAGACAGGACCTACGAGCAGTACTTC. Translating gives CASGRDRTYEQYF.

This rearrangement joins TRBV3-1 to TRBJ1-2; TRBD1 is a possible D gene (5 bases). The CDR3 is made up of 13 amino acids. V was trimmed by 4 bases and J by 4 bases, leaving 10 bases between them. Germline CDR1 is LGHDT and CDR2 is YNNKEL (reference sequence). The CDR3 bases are TGTGCCAGCAGCCTGACAGAGACCTATGGCTACACCTTC. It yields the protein CASSLTETYGYTF.

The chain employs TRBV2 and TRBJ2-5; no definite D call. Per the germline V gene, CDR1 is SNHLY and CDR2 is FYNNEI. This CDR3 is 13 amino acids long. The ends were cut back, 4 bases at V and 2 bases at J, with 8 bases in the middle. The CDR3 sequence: CASSVGRQETQYF. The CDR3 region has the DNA TGTGCCAGCAGTGTTGGCAGGCAAGAGACCCAGTACTTC.